This TCR beta chain was recorded in a study of memory CD4+ T cells and cytomegalovirus serostatus. Study findings and constraints: Repertoires predicted CMV serostatus with median bootstrapped AUC of approximately 0.94.

TCRdb keeps only in-frame clones here, not all; method: immunoSEQ multiplex PCR. The table shows approximately 92,000 clones, with under 90% occurring only once. The sort gate was single viable CD3+CD4+CD8-CD45RO+ cells for memory CD4+ T cells. Notes on this clone: Antigen: not known.

V lost 6 bases to trimming and J lost 6 bases; unmatched junction nucleotides: 8. Germline CDR1 reads SQVTM; CDR2 reads ANQGSEA. The CDR3 contains 13 residues. This receptor was identified in an adult in good health and CMV-seropositive. Sequences were obtained from memory CD4+ T cells from blood. The chain couples TRBV29-1 to TRBJ2-1, with TRBD1 identical over 7 bases. The CDR3 sequence is CSVVRQGVNEQFF. In DNA form, the CDR3 reads TGCAGCGTGGTTAGACAGGGAGTCAATGAGCAGTTCTTC.